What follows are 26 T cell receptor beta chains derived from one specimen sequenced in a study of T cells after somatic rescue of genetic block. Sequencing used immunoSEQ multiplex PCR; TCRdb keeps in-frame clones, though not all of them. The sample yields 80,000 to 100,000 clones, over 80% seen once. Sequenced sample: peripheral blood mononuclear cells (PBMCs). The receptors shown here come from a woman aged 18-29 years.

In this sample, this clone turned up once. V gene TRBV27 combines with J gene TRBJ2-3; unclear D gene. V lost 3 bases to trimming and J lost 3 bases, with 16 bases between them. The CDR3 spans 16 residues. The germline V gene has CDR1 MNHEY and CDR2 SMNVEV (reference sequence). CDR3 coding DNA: TGTGCCAGCAGTTTTGTCTCCCGGAGCCCAACAGATACGCAGTATTTT. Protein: CASSFVSRSPTDTQYF.

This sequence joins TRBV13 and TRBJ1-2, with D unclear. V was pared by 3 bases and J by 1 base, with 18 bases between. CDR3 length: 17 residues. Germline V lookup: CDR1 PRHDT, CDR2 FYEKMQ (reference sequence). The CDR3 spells CASSFPPGYGVNYGYTF. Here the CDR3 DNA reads TGTGCCAGCAGCTTCCCTCCCGGTTACGGGGTTAACTATGGCTACACCTTC.

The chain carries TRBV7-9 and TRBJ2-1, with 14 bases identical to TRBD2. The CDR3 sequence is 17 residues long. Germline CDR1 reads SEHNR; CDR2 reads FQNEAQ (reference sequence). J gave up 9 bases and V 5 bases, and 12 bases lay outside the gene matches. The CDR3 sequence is CASSPGLAGALRGEQFF. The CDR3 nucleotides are TGTGCCAGCAGCCCGGGACTAGCGGGAGCGTTGCGTGGTGAGCAGTTCTTC.

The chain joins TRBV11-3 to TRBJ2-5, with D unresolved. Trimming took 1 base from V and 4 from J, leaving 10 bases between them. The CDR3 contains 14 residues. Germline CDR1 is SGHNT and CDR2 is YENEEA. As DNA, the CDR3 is TGTGCCAGCAGCTTAGGCCCCCTTCGAGAGACCCAGTACTTC. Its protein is CASSLGPLRETQYF.

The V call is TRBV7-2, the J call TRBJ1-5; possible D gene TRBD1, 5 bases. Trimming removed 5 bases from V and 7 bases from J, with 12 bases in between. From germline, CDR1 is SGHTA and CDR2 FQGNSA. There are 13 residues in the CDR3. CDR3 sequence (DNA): TGTGCCAGCAGCGAGCGGGGGGGGCAGCCCCAGCATTTT. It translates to CASSERGGQPQHF. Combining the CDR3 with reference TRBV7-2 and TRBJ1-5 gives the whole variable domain GAGVSQSPSNKVTEKGKDVELRCDPISGHTALYWYRQSLGQGLEFLIYFQGNSAPDKSGLPSDRFSAERTGGSVSTLTIQRTQQEDSAVYLCASSERGGQPQHFGDGTRLSIL.

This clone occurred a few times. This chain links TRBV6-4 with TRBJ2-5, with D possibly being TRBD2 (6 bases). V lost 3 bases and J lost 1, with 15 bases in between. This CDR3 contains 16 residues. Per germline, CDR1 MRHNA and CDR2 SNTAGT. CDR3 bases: TGTGCCAGCAGTGAAGAGGGAGGTGGGGGCCAAGAGACCCAGTACTTC. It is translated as CASSEEGGGGQETQYF.

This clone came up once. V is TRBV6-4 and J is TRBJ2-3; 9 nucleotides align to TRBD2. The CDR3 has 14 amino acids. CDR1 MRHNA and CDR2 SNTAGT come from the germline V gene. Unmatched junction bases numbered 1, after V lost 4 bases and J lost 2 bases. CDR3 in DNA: TGTGCCAGCAGTGCGGGACTAGCCACAGATACGCAGTATTTT. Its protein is CASSAGLATDTQYF.

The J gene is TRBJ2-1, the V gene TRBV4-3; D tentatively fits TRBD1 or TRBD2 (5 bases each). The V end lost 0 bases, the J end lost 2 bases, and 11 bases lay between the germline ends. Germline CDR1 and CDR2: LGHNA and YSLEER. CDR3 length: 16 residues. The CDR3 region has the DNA TGCGCCAGCAGCCAAGATCGTCCGGGGCCCTACAATGAGCAGTTCTTC. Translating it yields CASSQDRPGPYNEQFF.

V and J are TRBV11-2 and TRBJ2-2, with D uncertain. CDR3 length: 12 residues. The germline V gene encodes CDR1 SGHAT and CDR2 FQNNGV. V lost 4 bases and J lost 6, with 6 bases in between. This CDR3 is CASSYVAGELFF. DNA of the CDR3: TGTGCCAGCAGCTACGTGGCCGGGGAGCTGTTTTTT. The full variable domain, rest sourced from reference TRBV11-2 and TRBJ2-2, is EAGVAQSPRYKIIEKRQSVAFWCNPISGHATLYWYQQILGQGPKLLIQFQNNGVVDDSQLPKDRFSAERLKGVDSTLKIQPAKLEDSAVYLCASSYVAGELFFGEGSRLTVL.

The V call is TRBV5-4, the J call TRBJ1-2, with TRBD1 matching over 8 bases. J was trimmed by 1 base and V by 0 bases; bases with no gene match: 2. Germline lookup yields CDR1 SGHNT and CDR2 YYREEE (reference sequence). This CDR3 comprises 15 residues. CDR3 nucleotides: TGTGCCAGCAGCTTGGGGGACAGGAATAACTATGGCTACACCTTC. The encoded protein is CASSLGDRNNYGYTF.

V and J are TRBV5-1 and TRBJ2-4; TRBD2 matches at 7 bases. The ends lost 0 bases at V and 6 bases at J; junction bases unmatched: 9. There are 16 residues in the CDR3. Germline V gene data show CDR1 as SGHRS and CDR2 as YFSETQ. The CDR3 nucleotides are TGCGCCAGCAGCTTGGCCCCTGGACTAGAGCTAAACATTCAGTACTTC. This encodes CASSLAPGLELNIQYF.

The chain's CDR3 is CASSLAPGVNNEQFF. CDR3 nucleotides: TGCGCCAGCAGCTTGGCCCCAGGGGTGAACAATGAGCAGTTCTTC. The V and J genes are TRBV5-1 and TRBJ2-1; D perhaps matches TRBD1 (6 bases). V was shortened by 0 bases and J by 5 bases, with 12 bases between the two germline ends. The CDR3 consists of 15 residues. The V gene's germline CDR1 is SGHRS and CDR2 YFSETQ.

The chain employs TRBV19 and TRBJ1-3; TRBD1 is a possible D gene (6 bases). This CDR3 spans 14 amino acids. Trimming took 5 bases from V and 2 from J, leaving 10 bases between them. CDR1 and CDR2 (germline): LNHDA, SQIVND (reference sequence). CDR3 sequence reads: CASSEDRTGNTIYF. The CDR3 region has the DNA TGTGCCAGTAGTGAAGACAGGACTGGAAACACCATATATTTT. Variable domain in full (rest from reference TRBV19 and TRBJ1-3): DGGITQSPKYLFRKEGQNVTLSCEQNLNHDAMYWYRQDPGQGLRLIYYSQIVNDFQKGDIAEGYSVSREKKESFPLTVTSAQKNPTAFYLCASSEDRTGNTIYFGEGSWLTVV.

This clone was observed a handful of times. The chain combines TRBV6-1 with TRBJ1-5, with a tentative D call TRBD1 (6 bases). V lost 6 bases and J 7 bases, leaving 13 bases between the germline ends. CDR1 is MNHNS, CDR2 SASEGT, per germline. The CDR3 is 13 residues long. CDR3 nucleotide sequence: TGTGCCAGCAGCGTCGGGGGGCCGCAGCCCCAGCATTTT. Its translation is CASSVGGPQPQHF.

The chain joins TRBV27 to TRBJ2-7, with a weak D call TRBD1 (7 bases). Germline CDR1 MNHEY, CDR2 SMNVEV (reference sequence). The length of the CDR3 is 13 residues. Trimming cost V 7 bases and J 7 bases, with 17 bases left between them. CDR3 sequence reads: CASNQGGLAEQYF. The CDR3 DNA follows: TGTGCCAGCAACCAGGGGGGTCTCGCTGAGCAGTACTTC.

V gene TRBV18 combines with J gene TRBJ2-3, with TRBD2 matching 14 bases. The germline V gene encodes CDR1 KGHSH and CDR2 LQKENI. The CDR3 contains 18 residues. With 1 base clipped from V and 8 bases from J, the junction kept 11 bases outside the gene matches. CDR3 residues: CASSPLPGGLAGEATQYF. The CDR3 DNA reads TGTGCCAGCTCACCACTTCCCGGGGGACTAGCGGGAGAGGCTACGCAGTATTTT.

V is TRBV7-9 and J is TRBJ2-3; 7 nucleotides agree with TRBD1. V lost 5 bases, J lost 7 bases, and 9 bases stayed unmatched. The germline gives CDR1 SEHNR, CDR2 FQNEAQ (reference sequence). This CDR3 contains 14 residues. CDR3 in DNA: TGTGCCAGCAGCCAAAGGGGACAGCGGCATACGCAGTATTTT. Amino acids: CASSQRGQRHTQYF.

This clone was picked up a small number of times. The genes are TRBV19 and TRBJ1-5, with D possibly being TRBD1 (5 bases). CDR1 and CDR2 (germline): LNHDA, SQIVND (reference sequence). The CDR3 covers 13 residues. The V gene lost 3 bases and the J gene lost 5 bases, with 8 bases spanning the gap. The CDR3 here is CASSMGRDQPQHF. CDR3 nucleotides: TGTGCCAGTAGTATGGGACGGGATCAGCCCCAGCATTTT.

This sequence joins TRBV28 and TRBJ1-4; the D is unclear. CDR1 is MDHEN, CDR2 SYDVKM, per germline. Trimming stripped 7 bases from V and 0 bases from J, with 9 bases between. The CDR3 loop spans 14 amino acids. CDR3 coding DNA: TGTGCCAGCAACGACTGGGCAACTAATGAAAAACTGTTTTTT. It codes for CASNDWATNEKLFF.

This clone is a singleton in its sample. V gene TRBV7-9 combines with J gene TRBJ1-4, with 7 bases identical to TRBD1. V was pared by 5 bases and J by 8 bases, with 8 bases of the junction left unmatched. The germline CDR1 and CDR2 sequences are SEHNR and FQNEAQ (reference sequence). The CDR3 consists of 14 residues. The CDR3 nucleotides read TGTGCCAGCAGCCCCGGCCAGGGGGGAGAAAAACTGTTTTTT. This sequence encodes CASSPGQGGEKLFF.

Written as DNA, the CDR3 is TGTGCCAGTAGTATCGGGACGGGCGATCAGCCCCAGCATTTT. Translation gives CASSIGTGDQPQHF. The chain employs TRBV19 and TRBJ1-5, with D maybe TRBD1 (5 bases). The CDR3 contains 14 residues. Germline values: CDR1 LNHDA, CDR2 SQIVND (reference sequence). The germline V and J ends were trimmed by 3 bases and 5 bases, with 11 bases remaining between them.

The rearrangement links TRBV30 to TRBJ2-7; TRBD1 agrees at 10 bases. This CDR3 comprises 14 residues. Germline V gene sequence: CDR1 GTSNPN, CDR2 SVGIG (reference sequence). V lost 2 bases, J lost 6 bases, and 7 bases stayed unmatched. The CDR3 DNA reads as TGTGCCTGGAGTAACCGGGACAGGGGCCCCGAGCAGTACTTC. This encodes CAWSNRDRGPEQYF. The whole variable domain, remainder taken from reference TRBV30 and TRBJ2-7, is SQTIHQWPATLVQPVGSPLSLECTVEGTSNPNLYWYRQAAGRGLQLLFYSVGIGQISSEVPQNLSASRPQDRQFILSSKKLLLSDSGFYLCAWSNRDRGPEQYFGPGTRLTVT.

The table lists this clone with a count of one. The CDR3, as DNA: TGTGCCAGCAGTGGGGGGACGGGCGGCTACGAGCAGTACTTC. Translating gives CASSGGTGGYEQYF. The V and J genes are TRBV2 and TRBJ2-7, with D possibly called TRBD1 or TRBD2 (5 bases each). Germline assignment: CDR1 SNHLY and CDR2 FYNNEI. The CDR3 sequence is 14 residues long. Trimming left V 4 bases short and J 3 bases short, with 13 bases between.

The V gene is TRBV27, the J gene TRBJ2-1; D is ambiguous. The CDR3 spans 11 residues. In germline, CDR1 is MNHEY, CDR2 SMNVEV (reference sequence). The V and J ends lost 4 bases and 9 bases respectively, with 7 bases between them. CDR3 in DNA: TGTGCCAGCAGTTCCGGTCGTGAGCAGTTCTTC. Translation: CASSSGREQFF.

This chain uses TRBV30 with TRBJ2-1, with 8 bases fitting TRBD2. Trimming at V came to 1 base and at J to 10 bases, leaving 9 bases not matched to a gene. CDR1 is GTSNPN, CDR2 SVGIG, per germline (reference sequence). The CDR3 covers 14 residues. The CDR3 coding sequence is TGTGCCTGGAGTGGGCGGGGGGCCGGCAACGAGCAGTTCTTC. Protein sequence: CAWSGRGAGNEQFF. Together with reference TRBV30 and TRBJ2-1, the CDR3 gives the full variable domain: SQTIHQWPATLVQPVGSPLSLECTVEGTSNPNLYWYRQAAGRGLQLLFYSVGIGQISSEVPQNLSASRPQDRQFILSSKKLLLSDSGFYLCAWSGRGAGNEQFFGPGTRLTVL.

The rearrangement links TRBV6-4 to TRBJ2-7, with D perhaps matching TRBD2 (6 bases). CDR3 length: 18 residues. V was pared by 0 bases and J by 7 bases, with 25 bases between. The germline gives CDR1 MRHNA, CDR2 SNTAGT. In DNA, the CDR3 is TGTGCCAGCAGTGACTCCCTCTTCTTTTCGGGGGTGATCGATGAGCAGTACTTC. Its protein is CASSDSLFFSGVIDEQYF.